The clone carrying this T cell receptor (beta chain) was seen at least ten times. Its specificity is unknown. The sample originates from a study of T cells in Graves' hyperthyroidism and ophthalmopathy. Amplification targeted TCR beta CDR3 regions from RNA transcripts. Researchers ran a first-round RT-PCR on the TCR CDR3 using the HTBI primer set. MiXCR, applied by TCRdb to the multiplex PCR reads, yields one record per CDR3 protein. The sample lists about 570,000 distinct CDR3 sequences, approximately 44% occurring once. Overall study results and limits: Before onset, ophthalmopathy was predicted by the model a median around 6 months earlier. Blood also showed most of the thyroid clonotypes that were expanded above 0.001.

The CDR3 contains 13 residues. Germline trimming cut 4 bases from V and 15 bases from J; bases unmatched to any gene: 11. Germline values: CDR1 SGHRS, CDR2 YFSETQ. The rearrangement links TRBV5-1 to TRBJ2-2; TRBD1 aligns across 8 bases. Sequenced input: peripheral blood or thyroid tissue (not recorded which). The clonotype originates from an adult woman with Graves' disease, either hyperthyroidism or ophthalmopathy (not recorded which). The CDR3 DNA follows: TGCGCCAGCAGCCCTACACCGGGACAGGCGGTGTTTTTT. Protein: CASSPTPGQAVFF.